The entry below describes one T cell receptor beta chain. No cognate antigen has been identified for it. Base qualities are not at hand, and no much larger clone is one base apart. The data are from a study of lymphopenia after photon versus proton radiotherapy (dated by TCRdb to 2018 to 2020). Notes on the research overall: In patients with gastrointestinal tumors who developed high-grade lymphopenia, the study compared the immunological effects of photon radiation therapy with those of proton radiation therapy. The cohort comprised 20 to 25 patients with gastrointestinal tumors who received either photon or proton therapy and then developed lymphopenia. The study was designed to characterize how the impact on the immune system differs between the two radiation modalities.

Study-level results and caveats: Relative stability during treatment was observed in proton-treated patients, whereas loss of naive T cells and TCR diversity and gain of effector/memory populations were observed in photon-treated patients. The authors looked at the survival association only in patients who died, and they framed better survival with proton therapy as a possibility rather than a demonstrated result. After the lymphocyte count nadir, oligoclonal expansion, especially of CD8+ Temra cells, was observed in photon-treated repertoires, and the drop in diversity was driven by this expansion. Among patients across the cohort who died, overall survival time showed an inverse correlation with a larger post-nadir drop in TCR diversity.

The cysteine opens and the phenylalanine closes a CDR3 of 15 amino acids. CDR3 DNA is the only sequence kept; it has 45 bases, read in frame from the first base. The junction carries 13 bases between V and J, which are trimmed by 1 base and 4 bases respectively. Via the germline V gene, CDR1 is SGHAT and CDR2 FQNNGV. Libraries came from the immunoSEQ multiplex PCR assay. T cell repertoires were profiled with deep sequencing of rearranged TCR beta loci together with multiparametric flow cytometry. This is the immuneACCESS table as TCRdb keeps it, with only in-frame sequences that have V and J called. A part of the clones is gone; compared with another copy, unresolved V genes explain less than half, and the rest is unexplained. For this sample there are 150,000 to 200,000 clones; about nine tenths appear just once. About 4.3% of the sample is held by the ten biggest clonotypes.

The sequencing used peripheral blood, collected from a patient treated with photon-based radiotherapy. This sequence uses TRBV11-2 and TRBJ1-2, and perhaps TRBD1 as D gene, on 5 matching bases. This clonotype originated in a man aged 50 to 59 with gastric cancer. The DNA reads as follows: TGTGCCAGCAGCTTAGCGCAGGGCGGTCTCTATGGCTACACCTTC. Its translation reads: CASSLAQGGLYGYTF.